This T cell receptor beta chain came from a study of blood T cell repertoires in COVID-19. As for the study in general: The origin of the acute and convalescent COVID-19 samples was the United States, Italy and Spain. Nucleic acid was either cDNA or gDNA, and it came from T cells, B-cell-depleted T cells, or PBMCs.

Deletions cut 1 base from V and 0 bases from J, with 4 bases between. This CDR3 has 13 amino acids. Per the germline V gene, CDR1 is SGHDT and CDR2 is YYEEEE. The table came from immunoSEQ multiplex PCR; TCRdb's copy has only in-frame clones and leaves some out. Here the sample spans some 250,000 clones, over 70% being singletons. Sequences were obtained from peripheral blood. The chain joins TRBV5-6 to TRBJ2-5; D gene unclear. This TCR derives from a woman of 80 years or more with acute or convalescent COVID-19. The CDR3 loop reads CASSLLHQETQYF. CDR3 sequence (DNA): TGTGCCAGCAGCTTGCTCCACCAAGAGACCCAGTACTTC.